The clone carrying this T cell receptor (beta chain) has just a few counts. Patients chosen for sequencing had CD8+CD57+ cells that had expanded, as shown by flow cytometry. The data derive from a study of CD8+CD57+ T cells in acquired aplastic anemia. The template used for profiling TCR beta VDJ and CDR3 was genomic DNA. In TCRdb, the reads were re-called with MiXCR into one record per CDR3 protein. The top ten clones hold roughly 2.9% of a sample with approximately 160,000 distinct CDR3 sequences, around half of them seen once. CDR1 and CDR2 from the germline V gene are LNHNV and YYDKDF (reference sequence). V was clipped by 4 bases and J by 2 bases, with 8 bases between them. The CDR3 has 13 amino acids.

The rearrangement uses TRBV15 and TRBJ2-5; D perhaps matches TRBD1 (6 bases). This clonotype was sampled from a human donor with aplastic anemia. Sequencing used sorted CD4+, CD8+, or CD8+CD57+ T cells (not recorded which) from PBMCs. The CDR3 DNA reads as TGTGCCACCAGCACAGGACAGCAAGAGACCCAGTACTTC. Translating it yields CATSTGQQETQYF. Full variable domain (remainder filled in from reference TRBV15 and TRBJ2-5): DAMVIQNPRYQVTQFGKPVTLSCSQTLNHNVMYWYQQKSSQAPKLLFHYYDKDFNNEADTPDNFQSRRPNTSFCFLDIRSPGLGDTAMYLCATSTGQQETQYFGPGTRLLVL.